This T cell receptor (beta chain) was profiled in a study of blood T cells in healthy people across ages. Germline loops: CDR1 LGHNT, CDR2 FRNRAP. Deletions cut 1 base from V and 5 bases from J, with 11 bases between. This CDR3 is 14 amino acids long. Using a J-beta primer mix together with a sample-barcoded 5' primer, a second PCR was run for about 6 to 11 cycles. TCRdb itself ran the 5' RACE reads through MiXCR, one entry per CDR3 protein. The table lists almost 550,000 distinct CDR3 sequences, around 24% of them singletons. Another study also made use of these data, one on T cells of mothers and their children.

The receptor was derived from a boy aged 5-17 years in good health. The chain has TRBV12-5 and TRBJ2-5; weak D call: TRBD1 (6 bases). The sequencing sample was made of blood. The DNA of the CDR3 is TGTGCTAGTGGTTTGGACTACAGGGTGGAGACCCAGTACTTC. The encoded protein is CASGLDYRVETQYF.